The 20 T cell receptor beta chains below come from one sample, sequenced in a study of blood T cell repertoires in COVID-19. Sequencing used immunoSEQ multiplex PCR; TCRdb keeps in-frame clones, though not all of them. The table shows 270,000 or so clones, with 86% occurring only once. Input material: peripheral blood. Receptor source: a woman aged 30 to 39 with active or convalescent COVID-19.

A single count supports this clone. The chain recombines TRBV5-1 with TRBJ2-3, with 11 positions matching TRBD2. The CDR3 contains 16 residues. Germline CDR1 and CDR2: SGHRS and YFSETQ. Unmatched junction bases numbered 6, after V lost 3 bases and J lost 3 bases. CDR3 coding DNA: TGCGCCAGCAGCTCCTCTAGCGGGGGGTCAACAGATACGCAGTATTTT. Translating gives CASSSSSGGSTDTQYF.

The CDR3 DNA reads TGCGCCAGCAGCGTCGCGAACAGGGGGCTTGGCGGGGAGCTGTTTTTT. Translation: CASSVANRGLGGELFF. This chain links TRBV5-1 with TRBJ2-2; 9 bases agree with TRBD1. This CDR3 has 16 residues. Germline CDR1 SGHRS, CDR2 YFSETQ. The ends lost 4 bases at V and 7 bases at J; junction bases unmatched: 11.

The chain links TRBV3-1 (or the pseudogene TRBV3-2) to TRBJ1-2; TRBD1 might be the D (5 bases). Trimming stripped 5 bases from V and 0 bases from J, with 22 bases between. The CDR3 runs to 18 residues. Germline CDR1 and CDR2: LGHDT and YNNKEL (reference sequence). Here the CDR3 DNA reads TGTGCCAGCAGCTCCTCTGTGACAGCGTATAATCCTAACTATGGCTACACCTTC. Its translation is CASSSSVTAYNPNYGYTF.

This clone was recorded only once. V gene TRBV30 combines with J gene TRBJ2-4; 8 bases fit TRBD2. J gave up 0 bases and V 4 bases, and 5 bases lay outside the gene matches. The germline CDR1 and CDR2 sequences are GTSNPN and SVGIG (reference sequence). The CDR3 has 15 residues. The CDR3 coding sequence is TGTGCCTGGAATCCGGGGGGGTTAGCCAAAAACATTCAGTACTTC. Residues: CAWNPGGLAKNIQYF.

This clone was seen just once. The DNA for the CDR3 is TGTGCCAGCAGTCCGGGACAACCTAGCAATCAGCCCCAGCATTTT. Its protein is CASSPGQPSNQPQHF. V and J are TRBV6-2 or TRBV6-3 and TRBJ1-5; TRBD1 is a possible D gene (6 bases). The CDR3 contains 15 residues. Germline values: CDR1 MNHEY, CDR2 SVGEGT. With 5 bases removed from V and 0 bases from J, the gap between germline ends came to 11 bases.

This rearrangement joins TRBV7-3 to TRBJ2-5; TRBD2 aligns across 7 bases. The CDR3 totals 15 residues. With V trimmed by 5 bases and J by 4 bases, 10 bases remained unmatched. Germline V gives CDR1 SGHTA, CDR2 FQGTGA. The CDR3 nucleotides read TGTGCCAGCAGCCCGCGGGGGACGGTTGGAGAGACCCAGTACTTC. Its translation is CASSPRGTVGETQYF.

The chain is built from TRBV19 and TRBJ2-1; 7 nucleotides agree with TRBD1. V dropped 4 bases and J dropped 6; count of bases not matched to a gene: 9. The CDR3 loop spans 15 amino acids. Per the germline V gene, CDR1 is LNHDA and CDR2 is SQIVND (reference sequence). The CDR3 is CASSTRQGLLNEQFF. The CDR3 DNA follows: TGTGCCAGTAGTACGCGACAGGGCTTACTCAATGAGCAGTTCTTC.

This sequence joins TRBV30 and TRBJ2-5; maybe TRBD1 (6 bases). Germline CDR1 reads GTSNPN; CDR2 reads SVGIG (reference sequence). Trimming stripped 0 bases from V and 9 bases from J, with 17 bases between. CDR3 size: 14 residues. The CDR3 reads CAWSVQGPIGAQYF. The CDR3 DNA sequence: TGTGCCTGGAGTGTACAGGGACCAATAGGGGCCCAGTACTTC.

The rearrangement joins TRBV30 to TRBJ1-5, with D hard to call. CDR3 size: 14 residues. Per the germline V gene, CDR1 is GTSNPN and CDR2 is SVGIG (reference sequence). Trimming removed 0 bases at V and 5 bases at J, with 11 bases between. The CDR3 DNA is TGTGCCTGGAGTGTGGTTGTTGGCCATCAGCCCCAGCATTTT. The encoded protein is CAWSVVVGHQPQHF.

CDR3 amino acids: CASSPPAGAEQYF. Written as DNA, the CDR3 is TGTGCCAGCTCACCCCCGGCAGGGGCTGAGCAGTACTTC. The J gene is TRBJ2-7, the V gene TRBV18; D perhaps matches TRBD1 (6 bases). The V end lost 3 bases, the J end lost 7 bases, and 13 bases lay between the germline ends. Germline CDR1 KGHSH, CDR2 LQKENI. The CDR3 contains 13 residues.

This rearrangement joins TRBV4-3 to TRBJ1-1; D uncertain. Trimming took 2 bases from V and 4 from J, leaving 11 bases between them. Germline values: CDR1 LGHNA, CDR2 YSLEER. The CDR3 extends over 14 amino acids. In nucleotides, the CDR3 is TGCGCCAGCAGCCAACGAAGCCCGAGCACTGAAGCTTTCTTT. Protein product: CASSQRSPSTEAFF.

V and J are TRBV10-3 and TRBJ1-1; TRBD1 aligns across 9 bases. CDR1 and CDR2 (germline): ENHRY, SYGVKD. The CDR3 length is 15 residues. V lost 0 bases, J lost 1 base, and 0 bases stayed unmatched. Here the CDR3 reads CAISESDRGNTEAFF. CDR3 coding DNA: TGTGCCATCAGTGAGTCGGACAGGGGGAACACTGAAGCTTTCTTT.

V and J are TRBV5-1 and TRBJ2-5; 7 bases fit TRBD1. Germline V gives CDR1 SGHRS, CDR2 YFSETQ. The CDR3 totals 14 residues. The V gene end was trimmed by 3 bases and the J gene end by 5 bases; junction bases not matched to a gene: 7. For the CDR3, the DNA is TGCGCCAGCAGCTCCACAGGGGTGGGGGAGACCCAGTACTTC. Its translation is CASSSTGVGETQYF.

The CDR3 DNA sequence: TGTGCCAGCAGTTTATATGGACAGGGAGCTAACTATGGCTACACCTTC. It translates to CASSLYGQGANYGYTF. The rearrangement links TRBV27 to TRBJ1-2; 8 bases agree with TRBD1. V trimming: 1 base; J trimming: 0 bases; junction bases outside the gene matches: 4. The CDR3 covers 16 residues. Germline values: CDR1 MNHEY, CDR2 SMNVEV (reference sequence).

V and J are TRBV19 and TRBJ1-6; D uncertain. The germline V gene has CDR1 LNHDA and CDR2 SQIVND (reference sequence). V was shortened by 3 bases and J by 8 bases, with 8 bases between the two germline ends. This CDR3 contains 13 residues. The DNA of the CDR3 is TGTGCCAGTAGTATGGTCTACGATTCACCCCTCCACTTT. Protein: CASSMVYDSPLHF. The variable domain in full, completed from reference TRBV19 and TRBJ1-6, reads DGGITQSPKYLFRKEGQNVTLSCEQNLNHDAMYWYRQDPGQGLRLIYYSQIVNDFQKGDIAEGYSVSREKKESFPLTVTSAQKNPTAFYLCASSMVYDSPLHFGNGTRLTVT.

V is TRBV7-9 and J is TRBJ2-1; D might be TRBD1 (5 bases). Germline loops: CDR1 SEHNR, CDR2 FQNEAQ (reference sequence). The V gene lost 5 bases and the J gene lost 4 bases, with 21 bases spanning the gap. This CDR3 comprises 17 residues. In DNA form, the CDR3 reads TGTGCCAGCAGCATACAGACAGATCACGCCTTTTACAATGAGCAGTTCTTC. Amino acids: CASSIQTDHAFYNEQFF.

The chain joins TRBV6-5 to TRBJ2-3; D perhaps matches TRBD1 (7 bases). The CDR3 runs to 15 residues. Germline assignment: CDR1 MNHEY and CDR2 SVGAGI. V dropped 7 bases and J dropped 3 bases, with 17 bases sitting between them. The CDR3 reads CASTDDRAGTDTQYF. The CDR3 bases are TGTGCCAGCACCGACGACAGGGCGGGAACAGATACGCAGTATTTT.

This clone was recorded once. V and J are TRBV19 and TRBJ2-7; TRBD1 aligns across 8 bases. The CDR3 totals 15 residues. Germline lookup yields CDR1 LNHDA and CDR2 SQIVND (reference sequence). The trim removed 4 bases at V and 6 bases at J, leaving 11 bases unmatched. This CDR3 is CASSSPRTGRAEQYF. CDR3 in DNA: TGTGCCAGTAGTAGCCCCCGGACAGGGAGAGCCGAGCAGTACTTC.

The chain carries TRBV5-1 and TRBJ2-7; TRBD1 is a possible D gene (6 bases). The V end was cut by 4 bases, the J end by 0 bases, with 11 bases between. The CDR3 length is 14 residues. Per germline, CDR1 SGHRS and CDR2 YFSETQ. CDR3 sequence reads: CASSGGPSSYEQYF. The CDR3 nucleotides are TGCGCCAGCAGCGGGGGCCCAAGCTCCTACGAGCAGTACTTC.

The chain combines TRBV20-1 with TRBJ1-2; D unresolved. Germline V gene lookup returns CDR1 DFQATT and CDR2 SNEGSKA (reference sequence). Trimming pared 7 bases from V and 7 bases from J, leaving 7 bases between. CDR3 length equals 9 residues. The CDR3 loop reads CSVSSGYTF. The CDR3 coding sequence is TGCAGTGTCTCGAGTGGCTACACCTTC.